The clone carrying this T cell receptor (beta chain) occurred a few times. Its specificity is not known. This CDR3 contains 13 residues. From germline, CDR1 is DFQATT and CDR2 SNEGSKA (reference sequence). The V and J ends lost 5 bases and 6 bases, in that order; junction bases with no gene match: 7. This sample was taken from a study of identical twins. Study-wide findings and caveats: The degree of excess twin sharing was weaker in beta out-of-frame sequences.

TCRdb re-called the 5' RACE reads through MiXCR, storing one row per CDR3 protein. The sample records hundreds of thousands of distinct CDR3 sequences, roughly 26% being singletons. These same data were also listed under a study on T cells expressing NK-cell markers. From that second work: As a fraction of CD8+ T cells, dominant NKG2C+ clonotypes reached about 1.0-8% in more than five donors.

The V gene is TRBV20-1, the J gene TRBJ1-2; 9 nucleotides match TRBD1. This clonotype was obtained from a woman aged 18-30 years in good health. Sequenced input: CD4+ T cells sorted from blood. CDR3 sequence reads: CSAWGTGFDGYTF. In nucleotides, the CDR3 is TGCAGTGCTTGGGGGACAGGGTTTGATGGCTACACCTTC.